Listed below are T cell receptor beta chains from one sample, sequenced in a study of cytomegalovirus exposure and HLA in healthy donors. Sequencing used immunoSEQ multiplex PCR; TCRdb keeps in-frame clones, though not all of them. The sample lists roughly 200,000 clones, roughly four fifths seen once, with 1.7% in the top ten. The sequenced material came from PBMCs. The receptors originated from a woman between 18 and 29 years old in good health and CMV-seronegative. CDR3s include the opening cysteine and the closing phenylalanine or tryptophan. The D gene is left open where the match is weak. Clone sizes are given selectively: once, few, many, or a class where the clone is expanded.

J gene: TRBJ2-5; V gene: TRBV19; D gene: .; clone size: .; CDR3 protein: CASSTGAPVAETQYF; CDR3 DNA: TGTGCCAGTAGTACCGGTGCGCCGGTTGCGGAGACCCAGTACTTC
J gene: TRBJ2-2; V gene: TRBV7-9; D gene: .; clone size: once; CDR3 protein: CASSPSGSNTGELFF; CDR3 DNA: TGTGCCAGCAGCCCCTCCGGTTCGAACACCGGGGAGCTGTTTTTT
J gene: TRBJ2-7; V gene: TRBV5-6; D gene: .; clone size: few; CDR3 protein: CASSPTETYEQYF; CDR3 DNA: TGTGCCAGCAGCCCGACAGAGACCTACGAGCAGTACTTC
J gene: TRBJ2-1; V gene: TRBV18; D gene: TRBD2; clone size: .; CDR3 protein: CASSPGTSYNEQFF; CDR3 DNA: TGTGCCAGCTCACCCGGGACTAGCTACAATGAGCAGTTCTTC
J gene: TRBJ2-3; V gene: TRBV5-6; D gene: .; clone size: few; CDR3 protein: CASSSGGDTQYF; CDR3 DNA: TGTGCCAGCAGCTCCGGGGGAGATACGCAGTATTTT
J gene: TRBJ1-1; V gene: TRBV7-9; D gene: .; clone size: .; CDR3 protein: CASSPAGNTEAFF; CDR3 DNA: TGTGCCAGCAGCCCAGCGGGGAACACTGAAGCTTTCTTT
J gene: TRBJ2-6; V gene: TRBV29-1; D gene: .; clone size: .; CDR3 protein: CSVPYSGANVLTF; CDR3 DNA: TGCAGCGTTCCATATAGTGGGGCCAACGTCCTGACTTTC
J gene: TRBJ2-1; V gene: TRBV18; D gene: .; clone size: .; CDR3 protein: CASSPVSLDPGHYNEQFF; CDR3 DNA: TGTGCCAGCTCACCAGTAAGCCTAGACCCAGGGCATTACAATGAGCAGTTCTTC
J gene: TRBJ2-1; V gene: TRBV4-3; D gene: TRBD2; clone size: .; CDR3 protein: CASSRTSGVYNEQFF; CDR3 DNA: TGCGCCAGCAGTCGAACTAGCGGAGTCTACAATGAGCAGTTCTTC
J gene: TRBJ1-5; V gene: TRBV27; D gene: .; clone size: .; CDR3 protein: CASSPLGNQPQHF; CDR3 DNA: TGTGCCAGCAGTCCCCTTGGCAATCAGCCCCAGCATTTT
J gene: TRBJ2-1; V gene: TRBV27; D gene: .; clone size: .; CDR3 protein: CASMGSSYNEQFF; CDR3 DNA: TGTGCCAGCATGGGGAGCTCCTACAATGAGCAGTTCTTC
J gene: TRBJ1-2; V gene: TRBV4-3; D gene: .; clone size: .; CDR3 protein: CASSRNLGGEVTANYGYTF; CDR3 DNA: TGCGCCAGCAGCCGAAACCTCGGAGGGGAAGTAACAGCTAACTATGGCTACACCTTC
J gene: TRBJ2-5; V gene: TRBV7-9; D gene: TRBD1; clone size: once; CDR3 protein: CASSSQGRGGETQYF; CDR3 DNA: TGTGCCAGCAGCTCTCAAGGAAGAGGGGGCGAGACCCAGTACTTC
J gene: TRBJ2-7; V gene: TRBV6-5; D gene: TRBD1; clone size: .; CDR3 protein: CASRKVGGGHEQYF; CDR3 DNA: TGTGCCAGCAGGAAGGTAGGGGGCGGTCACGAGCAGTACTTC
J gene: TRBJ1-1; V gene: TRBV6-5; D gene: .; clone size: .; CDR3 protein: CASIEDSLNTEAFF; CDR3 DNA: TGTGCCAGCATCGAAGACAGCTTGAACACTGAAGCTTTCTTT
J gene: TRBJ2-5; V gene: TRBV30; D gene: .; clone size: .; CDR3 protein: CAWSRVDGETQYF; CDR3 DNA: TGTGCCTGGAGTCGGGTCGATGGGGAGACCCAGTACTTC
J gene: TRBJ2-1; V gene: TRBV19; D gene: .; clone size: .; CDR3 protein: CASRRTGTYSYNEQFF; CDR3 DNA: TGTGCCAGTAGACGTACCGGGACTTATTCCTACAATGAGCAGTTCTTC
J gene: TRBJ1-1; V gene: TRBV11-3; D gene: .; clone size: .; CDR3 protein: CASSPRGFKAFF; CDR3 DNA: TGTGCCAGCAGCCCGAGGGGGTTTAAAGCTTTCTTT
J gene: TRBJ2-7; V gene: TRBV28; D gene: TRBD1; clone size: .; CDR3 protein: CASTEGQGYEQYF; CDR3 DNA: TGTGCCAGCACCGAGGGACAGGGCTACGAGCAGTACTTC
J gene: TRBJ2-1; V gene: TRBV25-1; D gene: TRBD2; clone size: .; CDR3 protein: CASSDTTSGVGNEQFF; CDR3 DNA: TGTGCCAGCAGTGACACGACTAGCGGTGTAGGAAATGAGCAGTTCTTC
J gene: TRBJ2-7; V gene: TRBV30; D gene: .; clone size: few; CDR3 protein: CAWRGGYEQYF; CDR3 DNA: TGTGCCTGGAGAGGGGGCTACGAGCAGTACTTC
J gene: TRBJ1-2; V gene: TRBV10-1; D gene: TRBD1; clone size: .; CDR3 protein: CASPEGAGTF; CDR3 DNA: TGCGCCAGCCCAGAGGGGGCAGGCACCTTC
J gene: TRBJ1-4; V gene: TRBV15; D gene: TRBD1; clone size: .; CDR3 protein: CATSPGTGGRGNEKLFF; CDR3 DNA: TGTGCCACCAGTCCCGGGACAGGGGGCCGGGGGAATGAAAAACTGTTTTTT
J gene: TRBJ2-1; V gene: TRBV6-1; D gene: .; clone size: once; CDR3 protein: CASSGDTGNGEQFF; CDR3 DNA: TGTGCCAGCAGTGGGGACACAGGGAATGGGGAGCAGTTCTTC
J gene: TRBJ2-7; V gene: TRBV2; D gene: TRBD1; clone size: .; CDR3 protein: CASSEWDRGYEQYF; CDR3 DNA: TGTGCCAGCAGTGAATGGGACAGGGGTTACGAGCAGTACTTC
J gene: TRBJ2-1; V gene: TRBV7-9; D gene: .; clone size: .; CDR3 protein: CASSLVSSHNYNEQFF; CDR3 DNA: TGTGCCAGCAGCTTAGTATCGTCCCACAACTACAATGAGCAGTTCTTC
J gene: TRBJ1-1; V gene: TRBV29-1; D gene: TRBD1; clone size: .; CDR3 protein: CSVGQGPNTEAFF; CDR3 DNA: TGCAGCGTAGGACAGGGGCCAAACACTGAAGCTTTCTTT
J gene: TRBJ2-3; V gene: TRBV2; D gene: .; clone size: .; CDR3 protein: CASSEAPHLSVLTDTQYF; CDR3 DNA: TGTGCCAGCAGTGAAGCGCCTCATCTCAGCGTTTTAACAGATACGCAGTATTTT
J gene: TRBJ2-1; V gene: TRBV6-6; D gene: .; clone size: .; CDR3 protein: CASTETGTYNEQFF; CDR3 DNA: TGTGCCAGCACTGAGACAGGTACCTACAATGAGCAGTTCTTC
J gene: TRBJ2-7; V gene: TRBV5-8; D gene: .; clone size: .; CDR3 protein: CASSLGQPAGQYF; CDR3 DNA: TGTGCCAGCAGCCTTGGACAGCCTGCGGGGCAGTACTTC
J gene: TRBJ1-3; V gene: TRBV7-2; D gene: TRBD1; clone size: .; CDR3 protein: CASSRGQGTGNTIYF; CDR3 DNA: TGTGCCAGCAGCCGGGGACAGGGGACTGGAAACACCATATATTTT
J gene: TRBJ2-1; V gene: TRBV30; D gene: TRBD2; clone size: .; CDR3 protein: CAWSDVGTSGSIEQFF; CDR3 DNA: TGTGCCTGGAGTGATGTAGGGACTAGCGGGAGTATTGAGCAGTTCTTC
J gene: TRBJ1-5; V gene: TRBV15; D gene: .; clone size: once; CDR3 protein: CATSRLPGSQPQHF; CDR3 DNA: TGTGCCACCAGCAGATTACCGGGGTCCCAGCCCCAGCATTTT
J gene: TRBJ2-5; V gene: TRBV30; D gene: .; clone size: .; CDR3 protein: CAALRGETQYF; CDR3 DNA: TGTGCCGCCTTACGGGGAGAGACCCAGTACTTC
J gene: TRBJ1-2; V gene: TRBV5-1; D gene: TRBD1; clone size: .; CDR3 protein: CASSAGTGGLYGYTF; CDR3 DNA: TGCGCCAGCAGCGCCGGGACAGGGGGATTGTATGGCTACACCTTC
J gene: TRBJ2-1; V gene: TRBV5-1; D gene: TRBD2; clone size: .; CDR3 protein: CASSLASGSLNEQFF; CDR3 DNA: TGCGCCAGCAGCTTGGCTAGCGGGAGTTTAAATGAGCAGTTCTTC
J gene: TRBJ2-4; V gene: TRBV2; D gene: TRBD2; clone size: .; CDR3 protein: CASSEVLAGVAKNIQYF; CDR3 DNA: TGTGCCAGCAGTGAAGTCCTAGCGGGAGTTGCCAAAAACATTCAGTACTTC